A single sample is the source of the 5 T cell receptor beta chains below, sequenced in a study of blood T cell repertoires in COVID-19 (dated by TCRdb to between 2020 and 2021). Libraries were built with the immunoSEQ multiplex PCR assay. TCRdb mirrors the immuneACCESS table, restricted to in-frame sequences. Some clones are absent from its copies; in checked studies, under half trace to an unresolved V gene, and the reason for the others is unknown. For this sample the table gives roughly 180,000 clones, of which approximately 86% were detected only once. 15% to 20% of the sample comes from the top ten. Material for sequencing was PBMCs or T cells enriched from blood (not recorded which). All receptors derive from a man aged 55 to 69 who had recovered from COVID-19.

The V gene is TRBV7-2, the J gene TRBJ2-7; D possibly corresponds to TRBD1 (6 bases). Germline CDR1 and CDR2: SGHTA and FQGNSA. Trimming took 4 bases from V and 2 from J, leaving 9 bases between them. This CDR3 is built from 13 residues. The CDR3: CASSSGHTYEQYF. CDR3 in DNA: TGTGCCAGCAGCTCGGGACACACCTACGAGCAGTACTTC.

The chain uses TRBV9 and TRBJ1-5; 11 bases map to TRBD1. Germline lookup yields CDR1 SGDLS and CDR2 YYNGEE. CDR3 length equals 14 residues. V lost 8 bases and J lost 5; bases outside the gene matches: 6. The CDR3 here is CASGQGASDQPQHF. CDR3 DNA sequence: TGTGCCAGTGGACAGGGGGCGTCCGATCAGCCCCAGCATTTT.

The chain combines TRBV24-1 with TRBJ2-1, with 7 bases that match TRBD1. The CDR3 is 16 amino acids. The V and J ends lost 4 bases and 4 bases, in that order; junction bases with no gene match: 9. Germline CDR1 reads KGHDR; CDR2 reads SFDVKD. The CDR3 nucleotides are TGTGCCACCAGTGAACCAGGACAGGCAACATACAATGAGCAGTTCTTC. Translation: CATSEPGQATYNEQFF.

This rearrangement joins TRBV7-6 to TRBJ2-2; 15 nucleotides agree with TRBD2. V lost 2 bases, J lost 3 bases, and 10 bases stayed unmatched. CDR1 SGHVS and CDR2 FNYEAQ come from the germline V gene. This CDR3 spans 20 amino acids. This chain's CDR3 is CASSLPKRGLAGGDTGELFF. CDR3 DNA sequence: TGTGCCAGCAGCTTACCAAAAAGGGGACTAGCGGGAGGAGACACCGGGGAGCTGTTTTTT.

The chain is built from TRBV9 and TRBJ2-5; 7 nucleotides match TRBD2. The V segment lost 2 bases and the J segment 2 bases; nucleotides outside the gene matches: 0. The length of the CDR3 is 13 residues. From germline, CDR1 is SGDLS and CDR2 YYNGEE. The CDR3, as DNA: TGTGCCAGCAGCGTGGGGGGGCAAGAGACCCAGTACTTC. This sequence encodes CASSVGGQETQYF. The variable domain in full, with the rest retrieved from reference TRBV9 and TRBJ2-5, is DSGVTQTPKHLITATGQRVTLRCSPRSGDLSVYWYQQSLDQGLQFLIQYYNGEERAKGNILERFSAQQFPDLHSELNLSSLELGDSALYFCASSVGGQETQYFGPGTRLLVL.